This T cell receptor beta chain comes out of a study of Tregs in tolerant kidney transplant recipients. Concerning this clone itself: The antigen is not known.

Findings and caveats of the study: The small number of patients limits these findings pending further validation. Expanding Tregs on activated donor B cells appeared to best identify donor-specific TCRbeta clones. This study did not directly address biological reproducibility.

V lost 3 bases and J lost 5, with 20 bases in between. The CDR3 contains 16 residues. The germline V gene encodes CDR1 KGHSH and CDR2 LQKENI. Produced via immunoSEQ multiplex PCR; TCRdb's table is partial and in-frame only. Altogether more than 90,000 clones are present, roughly 92% being singletons, with the ten largest covering more than 0.5%. CD4+CD25+CD127- Tregs, CD4+CD25- non-Tregs, CD4 and CD8 cells were sorted. Input material: CD4+ T cells from blood. The sequence derives from a human donor in good health. The rearrangement links TRBV18 to TRBJ2-7; TRBD2 is a possible D gene (5 bases). DNA for the CDR3: TGTGCCAGCTCACCTATCCTGCCGGGGAAGGACGACGAGCAGTACTTC. It yields the protein CASSPILPGKDDEQYF.